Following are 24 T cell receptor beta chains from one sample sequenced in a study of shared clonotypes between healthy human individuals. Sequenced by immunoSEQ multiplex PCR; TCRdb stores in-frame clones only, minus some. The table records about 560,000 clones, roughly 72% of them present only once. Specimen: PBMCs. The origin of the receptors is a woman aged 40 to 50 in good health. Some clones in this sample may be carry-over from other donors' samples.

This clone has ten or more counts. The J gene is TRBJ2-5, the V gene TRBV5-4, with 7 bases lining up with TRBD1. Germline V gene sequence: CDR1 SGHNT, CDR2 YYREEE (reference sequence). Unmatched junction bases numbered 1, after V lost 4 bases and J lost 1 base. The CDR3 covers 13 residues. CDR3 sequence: CASSDRVQETQYF. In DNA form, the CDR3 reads TGTGCCAGCAGCGACAGGGTCCAAGAGACCCAGTACTTC.

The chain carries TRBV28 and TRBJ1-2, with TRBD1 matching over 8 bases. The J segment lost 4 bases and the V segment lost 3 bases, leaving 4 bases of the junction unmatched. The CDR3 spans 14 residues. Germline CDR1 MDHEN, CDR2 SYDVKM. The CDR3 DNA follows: TGTGCCAGCAGTTTCACAGGGGGTCTCTATGGCTACACCTTC. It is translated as CASSFTGGLYGYTF.

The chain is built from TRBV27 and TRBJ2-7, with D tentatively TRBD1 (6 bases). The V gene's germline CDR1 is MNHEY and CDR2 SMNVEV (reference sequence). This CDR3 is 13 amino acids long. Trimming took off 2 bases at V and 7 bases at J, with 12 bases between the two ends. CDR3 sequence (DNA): TGTGCCAGCAGTTTACGTGGACAGAAAGAGCAGTACTTC. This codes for CASSLRGQKEQYF.

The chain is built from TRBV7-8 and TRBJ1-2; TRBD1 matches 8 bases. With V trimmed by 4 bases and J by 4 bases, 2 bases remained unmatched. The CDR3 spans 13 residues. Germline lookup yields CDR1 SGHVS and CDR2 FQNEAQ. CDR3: CASSYGQGYGYTF. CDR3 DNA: TGTGCCAGCAGCTACGGACAGGGCTATGGCTACACCTTC. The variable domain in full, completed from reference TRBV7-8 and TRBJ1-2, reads GAGVSQSPRYKVAKRGQDVALRCDPISGHVSLFWYQQALGQGPEFLTYFQNEAQLDKSGLPSDRFFAERPEGSVSTLKIQRTQQEDSAVYLCASSYGQGYGYTFGSGTRLTVV.

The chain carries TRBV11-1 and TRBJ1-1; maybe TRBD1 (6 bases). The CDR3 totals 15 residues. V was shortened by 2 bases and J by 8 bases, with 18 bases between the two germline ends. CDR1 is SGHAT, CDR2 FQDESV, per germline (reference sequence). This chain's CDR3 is CASSLWGAGGGEAFF. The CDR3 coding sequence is TGTGCCAGCAGCTTATGGGGTGCCGGAGGGGGGGAAGCTTTCTTT.

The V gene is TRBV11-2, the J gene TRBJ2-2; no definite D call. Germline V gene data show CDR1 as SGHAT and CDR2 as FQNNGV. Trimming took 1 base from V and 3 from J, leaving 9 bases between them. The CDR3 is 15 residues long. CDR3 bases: TGTGCCAGCAGCTTAGGGCTTTCGGACACCGGGGAGCTGTTTTTT. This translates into CASSLGLSDTGELFF.

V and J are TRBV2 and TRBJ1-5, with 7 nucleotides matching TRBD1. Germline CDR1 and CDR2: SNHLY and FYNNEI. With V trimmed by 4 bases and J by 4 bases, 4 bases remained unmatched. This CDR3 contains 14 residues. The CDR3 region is CASSVQGGNQPQHF. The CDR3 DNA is TGTGCCAGCAGTGTCCAGGGGGGTAATCAGCCCCAGCATTTT.

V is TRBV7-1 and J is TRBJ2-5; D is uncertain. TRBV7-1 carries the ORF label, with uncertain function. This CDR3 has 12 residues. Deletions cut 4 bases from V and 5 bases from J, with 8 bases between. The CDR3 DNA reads TGTGCCAGCAGCTTATGGCTGGAGACCCAGTACTTC. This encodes CASSLWLETQYF.

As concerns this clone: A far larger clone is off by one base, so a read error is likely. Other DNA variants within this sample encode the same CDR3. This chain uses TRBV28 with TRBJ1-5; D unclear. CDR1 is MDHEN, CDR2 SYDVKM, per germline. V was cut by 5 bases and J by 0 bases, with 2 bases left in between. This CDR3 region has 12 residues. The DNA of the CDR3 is TGTGCCAGCAGTGGTAGCAATCAGCCCCAGCATTTT. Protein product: CASSGSNQPQHF.

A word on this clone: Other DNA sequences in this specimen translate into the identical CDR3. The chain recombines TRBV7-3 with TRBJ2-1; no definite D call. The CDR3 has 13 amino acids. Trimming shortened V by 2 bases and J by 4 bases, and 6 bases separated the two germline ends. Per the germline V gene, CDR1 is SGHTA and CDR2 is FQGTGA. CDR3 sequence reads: CASSLGLYNEQFF. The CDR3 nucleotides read TGTGCCAGCAGCTTAGGTTTATACAATGAGCAGTTCTTC.

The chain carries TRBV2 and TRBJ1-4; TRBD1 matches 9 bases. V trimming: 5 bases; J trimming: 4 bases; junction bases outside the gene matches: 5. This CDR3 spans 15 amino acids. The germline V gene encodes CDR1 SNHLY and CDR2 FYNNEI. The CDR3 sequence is CASSPQGARNEKLFF. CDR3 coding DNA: TGTGCCAGCAGTCCACAGGGGGCGCGTAATGAAAAACTGTTTTTT.

The CDR3 spells CASSDKDYEQYF. DNA for the CDR3: TGTGCCAGCAGCGACAAGGATTACGAGCAGTACTTC. The chain recombines TRBV11-2 with TRBJ2-5; D unresolved. The J call may be wrong; the DNA end is better matched by TRBJ2-7. The CDR3 runs to 12 residues. Germline CDR1 reads SGHAT; CDR2 reads FQNNGV.

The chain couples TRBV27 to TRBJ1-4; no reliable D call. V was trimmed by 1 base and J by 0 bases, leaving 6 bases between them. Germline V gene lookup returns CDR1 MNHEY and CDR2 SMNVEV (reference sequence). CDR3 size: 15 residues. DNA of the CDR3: TGTGCCAGCAGTTTATTTGCTACAACTAATGAAAAACTGTTTTTT. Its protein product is CASSLFATTNEKLFF.

As DNA, the CDR3 is TGTGCCAGCAGTCCCGGAACCTACGAGCAGTACTTC. Translated: CASSPGTYEQYF. The gene calls are TRBV6-6 and TRBJ2-7; D is undetermined. Germline V lookup: CDR1 MNHNY, CDR2 SVGAGI (reference sequence). Trimming shortened V by 5 bases and J by 2 bases, and 7 bases separated the two germline ends. This CDR3 is built from 12 residues.

The chain's CDR3 is CASSSRRVLAGGPDEQFF. The CDR3 DNA reads as TGCGCCAGCAGCTCTCGACGAGTCTTAGCGGGAGGGCCCGATGAGCAGTTCTTC. The chain joins TRBV5-1 to TRBJ2-1, with 11 bases fitting TRBD2. V was pared by 3 bases and J by 8 bases, with 16 bases of the junction left unmatched. Per germline, CDR1 SGHRS and CDR2 YFSETQ. CDR3 size: 18 residues.

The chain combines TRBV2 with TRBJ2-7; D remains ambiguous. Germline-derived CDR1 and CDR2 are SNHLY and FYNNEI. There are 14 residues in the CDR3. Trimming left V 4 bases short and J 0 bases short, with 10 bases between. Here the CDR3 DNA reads TGTGCCAGCAGTGGGCAGACTTTCTCCTACGAGCAGTACTTC. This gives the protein CASSGQTFSYEQYF.

The DNA for the CDR3 is TGTGCCAGCAGTGAATGGAGGGGGCAAGACTATGGCTACACCTTC. Translating it yields CASSEWRGQDYGYTF. The chain is built from TRBV2 and TRBJ1-2; 7 nucleotides agree with TRBD1. The CDR3 is 15 amino acids. Germline CDR1 and CDR2: SNHLY and FYNNEI. V was pared by 2 bases and J by 3 bases, with 6 bases of the junction left unmatched.

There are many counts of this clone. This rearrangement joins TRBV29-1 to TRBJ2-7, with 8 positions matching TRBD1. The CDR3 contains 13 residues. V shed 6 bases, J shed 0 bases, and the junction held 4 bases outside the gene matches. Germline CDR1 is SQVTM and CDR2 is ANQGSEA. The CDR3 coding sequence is TGCAGCGTGGCCACAGGGGGCTCCTACGAGCAGTACTTC. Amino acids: CSVATGGSYEQYF.

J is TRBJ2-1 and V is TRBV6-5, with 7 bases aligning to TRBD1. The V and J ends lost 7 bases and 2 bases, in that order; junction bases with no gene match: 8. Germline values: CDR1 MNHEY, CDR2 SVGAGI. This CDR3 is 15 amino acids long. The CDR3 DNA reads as TGTGCCAGCAAAAAACAGGGGTCGACCTACAATGAGCAGTTCTTC. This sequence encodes CASKKQGSTYNEQFF.

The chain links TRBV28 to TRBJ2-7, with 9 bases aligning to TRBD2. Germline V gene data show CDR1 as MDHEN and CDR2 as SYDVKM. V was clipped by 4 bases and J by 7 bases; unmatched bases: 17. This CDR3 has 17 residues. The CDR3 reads CASSSNQGLAGLSEQYF. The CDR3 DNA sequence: TGTGCCAGCAGTTCTAACCAGGGGCTAGCGGGATTGAGTGAGCAGTACTTC.

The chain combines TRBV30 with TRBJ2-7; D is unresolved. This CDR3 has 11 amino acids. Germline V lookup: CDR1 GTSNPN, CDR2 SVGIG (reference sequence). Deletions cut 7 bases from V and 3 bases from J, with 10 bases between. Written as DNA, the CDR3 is TGTGCCTCCTCCCGCCTCTACGAGCAGTACTTC. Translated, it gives CASSRLYEQYF.

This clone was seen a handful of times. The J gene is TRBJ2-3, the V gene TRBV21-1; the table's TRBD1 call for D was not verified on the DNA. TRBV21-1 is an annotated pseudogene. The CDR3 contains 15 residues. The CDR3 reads CASSKRTGAVDTQYF. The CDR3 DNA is TGTGCCAGCAGCAAACGAACAGGGGCAGTAGATACGCAGTATTTT.

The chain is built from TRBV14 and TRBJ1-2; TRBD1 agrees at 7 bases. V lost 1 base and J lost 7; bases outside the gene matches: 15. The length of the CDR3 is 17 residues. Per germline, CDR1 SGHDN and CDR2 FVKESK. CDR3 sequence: CASSQARLGTEAFGYTF. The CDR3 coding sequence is TGTGCCAGCAGCCAAGCTCGCTTAGGGACAGAAGCATTTGGCTACACCTTC. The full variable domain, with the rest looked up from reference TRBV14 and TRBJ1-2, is EAGVTQFPSHSVIEKGQTVTLRCDPISGHDNLYWYRRVMGKEIKFLLHFVKESKQDESGMPNNRFLAERTGGTYSTLKVQPAELEDSGVYFCASSQARLGTEAFGYTFGSGTRLTVV.

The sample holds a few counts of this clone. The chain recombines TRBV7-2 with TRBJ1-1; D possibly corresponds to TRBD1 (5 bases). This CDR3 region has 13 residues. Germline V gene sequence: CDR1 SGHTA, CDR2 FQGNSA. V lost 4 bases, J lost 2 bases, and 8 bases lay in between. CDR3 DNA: TGTGCCAGCAGCTGGACAATTAACACTGAAGCTTTCTTT. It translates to CASSWTINTEAFF.